One T cell receptor (beta chain) is described in this entry. This clone was counted a single time. Which antigen it targets is not known. There are no base qualities to consult, and no much larger clone falls within one base. From the germline V gene, CDR1 is MNHNS and CDR2 is SASEGT. V is pruned by 1 base and J by 10 bases, leaving 3 bases of the junction without a gene match. The CDR3 runs 15 amino acids, cysteine and phenylalanine included. Only CDR3 DNA is held: 45 bases, read in frame from base 1. The library relied on the immunoSEQ multiplex PCR assay. This is the immuneACCESS table as TCRdb keeps it, with only in-frame sequences that have V and J called. A part of the clones is gone; compared with another copy, unresolved V genes explain less than half, and the rest is unexplained. The sample yields around 200,000 clones; just under 95% were counted once. Together, the top ten hold around 1.5% of the sample.

These data come from a study of control samples from healthy donors and cancer patients (dated by TCRdb to 2018 to 2020). The receptor's source is a man over 45 in good health. The rearranged segments are TRBV6-1 and TRBJ1-6; TRBD1 fits 11 bases in the junction. Sample: blood. The DNA reads TGTGCCAGCAGTGAAGTGGGACAGGGGGGCTCACCCCTCCACTTT. Its coded protein is CASSEVGQGGSPLHF.